A single sample gave rise to the 27 T cell receptor beta chains below, sequenced in a study of cytomegalovirus exposure and HLA in healthy donors. PCR amplification relied on 60 Vbeta primers (plus 13 Jbeta primers). Measured with immunoSEQ multiplex PCR; TCRdb has only the in-frame clones, and not every one. The sample consists of some 140,000 clones, approximately 80% of them appearing once. Material for sequencing was PBMCs. These receptors all come from a man younger than 40 in good health and CMV-seronegative.

Here the CDR3 DNA reads TGTGCCAGCAGCTTAGGACCGGGGGAATACGAGCAGTACTTC. It encodes CASSLGPGEYEQYF. J is TRBJ2-7 and V is TRBV9, with D possibly TRBD2 on 6 matching bases. The CDR3 loop spans 14 amino acids. V shed 4 bases and J shed 4 bases, with 15 bases lying between them. The germline V gene encodes CDR1 SGDLS and CDR2 YYNGEE.

The J gene is TRBJ2-7, the V gene TRBV28; TRBD2 aligns across 9 bases. This CDR3 is 15 amino acids long. The germline CDR1 and CDR2 sequences are MDHEN and SYDVKM. Losses at the gene ends were 6 bases for V and 5 bases for J; bases not matched to a gene: 11. The CDR3 here is CASSAGGAPRNEQYF. In nucleotides, the CDR3 is TGTGCCAGCAGCGCGGGGGGGGCCCCGAGGAACGAGCAGTACTTC.

The CDR3 reads CASSARSRDNSEPQHF. The CDR3 DNA sequence: TGTGCCAGTAGTGCACGTTCCCGGGACAATTCGGAGCCCCAGCATTTT. The V call is TRBV19, the J call TRBJ1-5; TRBD1 is a possible D gene (6 bases). V was shortened by 5 bases and J by 8 bases, with 22 bases between the two germline ends. CDR3 size: 16 residues. The V gene's germline CDR1 is LNHDA and CDR2 SQIVND (reference sequence).

V is TRBV7-9 and J is TRBJ2-2; the match to TRBD2 covers 14 bases. V shed 5 bases, J shed 4 bases, and the junction held 3 bases outside the gene matches. Germline V gene sequence: CDR1 SEHNR, CDR2 FQNEAQ (reference sequence). This CDR3 is built from 16 residues. The CDR3 nucleotides are TGTGCCAGCAGCAAGGGGACTAGCGGGAGCACCGGGGAGCTGTTTTTT. Translating it yields CASSKGTSGSTGELFF.

The CDR3 coding sequence is TGTGCCAGCAGCGCTCTGCCCAGGGCCAGTTCCCAAGAGACCCAGTACTTC. This sequence encodes CASSALPRASSQETQYF. The rearrangement uses TRBV5-6 and TRBJ2-5, with D tentatively TRBD1 (5 bases). CDR1 SGHDT and CDR2 YYEEEE come from the germline V gene. V gave up 4 bases and J gave up 1 base, with 20 bases separating them. This CDR3 is built from 17 residues.

V is TRBV5-5 and J is TRBJ2-3; the D gene is possibly TRBD2 (5 bases). Trimming pared 2 bases from V and 6 bases from J, leaving 13 bases between. CDR1 and CDR2 (germline): SGHKS, YYEKEE (reference sequence). The CDR3 is 14 amino acids. CDR3 loop: CASSFGGGGDTQYF. In DNA, the CDR3 is TGTGCCAGCAGCTTTGGAGGCGGCGGGGATACGCAGTATTTT.

This rearrangement joins TRBV6-5 to TRBJ1-2; 8 bases line up with TRBD1. The J segment lost 7 bases and the V segment lost 4 bases, leaving 5 bases of the junction unmatched. This CDR3 has 13 residues. Germline V gene sequence: CDR1 MNHEY, CDR2 SVGAGI. CDR3: CASSSTGAAGYTF. As DNA, the CDR3 is TGTGCCAGCAGTTCGACAGGGGCCGCTGGCTACACCTTC.

The chain couples TRBV7-3 to TRBJ2-7; 10 nucleotides agree with TRBD2. CDR3 size: 16 residues. The V gene end was trimmed by 5 bases and the J gene end by 3 bases; junction bases not matched to a gene: 10. Germline V gene lookup returns CDR1 SGHTA and CDR2 FQGTGA. Here the CDR3 DNA reads TGTGCCAGCAGCAGAAGGGCTAGCGGGAGTGTCTACGAGCAGTACTTC. This codes for CASSRRASGSVYEQYF.

The V gene is TRBV21-1, the J gene TRBJ1-2. TRBV21-1 is shown as a pseudogene. The CDR3 sequence is 11 residues long. The CDR3 nucleotides are TGTGCCAGGACCGAGGGTTACGGCTACACCTTC. This translates into CARTEGYGYTF.

CDR3 loop: CAWSNRGWNTEAFF. The CDR3 nucleotides are TGTGCCTGGTCCAACAGGGGTTGGAACACTGAAGCTTTCTTT. This chain joins TRBV30 and TRBJ1-1; 7 bases fit TRBD1. V lost 5 bases and J lost 1; bases outside the gene matches: 7. This CDR3 has 14 residues. Germline V gene sequence: CDR1 GTSNPN, CDR2 SVGIG (reference sequence). Complete variable domain (other parts from reference TRBV30 and TRBJ1-1): SQTIHQWPATLVQPVGSPLSLECTVEGTSNPNLYWYRQAAGRGLQLLFYSVGIGQISSEVPQNLSASRPQDRQFILSSKKLLLSDSGFYLCAWSNRGWNTEAFFGQGTRLTVV.

The rearrangement uses TRBV10-3 and TRBJ2-7; 11 nucleotides align to TRBD2. J lost 6 bases, V lost 2 bases, and 6 bases had no gene match. There are 15 residues in the CDR3. CDR1 is ENHRY, CDR2 SYGVKD, per germline. Here the CDR3 reads CAISEMGLADGEQYF. The CDR3 nucleotides read TGTGCCATCAGTGAGATGGGACTAGCGGACGGCGAGCAGTACTTC.

V usage is TRBV5-4 and J usage is TRBJ1-1; 7 bases line up with TRBD1. Germline CDR1 SGHNT, CDR2 YYREEE (reference sequence). This CDR3 comprises 15 residues. V was pared by 0 bases and J by 1 base, with 3 bases of the junction left unmatched. CDR3 sequence: CASSLAGQRNTEAFF. In DNA, the CDR3 is TGTGCCAGCAGCTTGGCGGGACAGAGGAACACTGAAGCTTTCTTT.

This clone was seen only a few times. The junction departs from the called germline gene at one end, perhaps through a read error. This chain joins TRBV28 and TRBJ2-7; the match to TRBD2 covers 7 bases. The CDR3 spans 11 residues. Germline V gene lookup returns CDR1 MDHEN and CDR2 SYDVKM. The CDR3 loop reads CASSSAGEGSF. The DNA of the CDR3 is TGTGCCAGCAGTTCCGCTGGGGAGGGCAGCTTC.

The rearrangement uses TRBV2 and TRBJ2-7, with a weak D call TRBD1 (6 bases). V was cut by 7 bases and J by 0 bases, with 16 bases left in between. Germline V gene data show CDR1 as SNHLY and CDR2 as FYNNEI. CDR3 length equals 15 residues. The chain's CDR3 is CASNGMDSSSYEQYF. CDR3 DNA sequence: TGTGCCAGCAACGGAATGGACAGCAGCTCCTACGAGCAGTACTTC. Looking up the rest from reference TRBV2 and TRBJ2-7 gives the full variable domain: EPEVTQTPSHQVTQMGQEVILRCVPISNHLYFYWYRQILGQKVEFLVSFYNNEISEKSEIFDDQFSVERPDGSNFTLKIRSTKLEDSAMYFCASNGMDSSSYEQYFGPGTRLTVT.

This sequence joins TRBV11-3 and TRBJ2-7; 8 bases line up with TRBD2. Unmatched junction bases numbered 8, after V lost 5 bases and J lost 2 bases. Germline assignment: CDR1 SGHNT and CDR2 YENEEA. This CDR3 has 15 residues. DNA of the CDR3: TGTGCCAGCAGCCTCTCCGGGAGGGGACCCTACGAGCAGTACTTC. Translated: CASSLSGRGPYEQYF.

The V call is TRBV6-1, the J call TRBJ2-3, with 8 bases identical to TRBD2. Germline assignment: CDR1 MNHNS and CDR2 SASEGT. V lost 3 bases, J lost 2 bases, and 4 bases stayed unmatched. The CDR3 sequence is 15 residues long. The CDR3 DNA sequence: TGTGCCAGCAGTGATAGCGGGACCTTCACAGATACGCAGTATTTT. Protein sequence: CASSDSGTFTDTQYF.

This clone occurred a few times. The chain links TRBV27 to TRBJ2-5; 7 nucleotides match TRBD1. This CDR3 region has 18 residues. CDR1 and CDR2 from the germline V gene are MNHEY and SMNVEV (reference sequence). J lost 1 base, V lost 5 bases, and 16 bases had no gene match. CDR3 DNA: TGTGCCAGCAGTCCCGGGACAGAGACAGACTATACCCAAGAGACCCAGTACTTC. As protein: CASSPGTETDYTQETQYF.

This clone was seen more than once but under ten times. This rearrangement joins TRBV30 to TRBJ2-7; D is unclear. The length of the CDR3 is 16 residues. V dropped 2 bases and J dropped 1 base, with 18 bases sitting between them. Per the germline V gene, CDR1 is GTSNPN and CDR2 is SVGIG (reference sequence). The CDR3 region is CAWSLSQAPPSYEQYF. DNA for the CDR3: TGTGCCTGGAGTCTCTCTCAAGCGCCTCCTTCCTACGAGCAGTACTTC. The complete variable domain, with remaining parts taken from reference TRBV30 and TRBJ2-7, reads SQTIHQWPATLVQPVGSPLSLECTVEGTSNPNLYWYRQAAGRGLQLLFYSVGIGQISSEVPQNLSASRPQDRQFILSSKKLLLSDSGFYLCAWSLSQAPPSYEQYFGPGTRLTVT.

A few counts support this clone. J is TRBJ2-3 and V is TRBV7-6, with D perhaps matching TRBD2 (6 bases). CDR3 length: 12 residues. Germline lookup yields CDR1 SGHVS and CDR2 FNYEAQ. V lost 5 bases to trimming and J lost 6 bases, with 9 bases between them. CDR3 residues: CASSQLADTQYF. The CDR3 nucleotides are TGTGCCAGCAGCCAACTAGCTGATACGCAGTATTTT.

The chain couples TRBV2 to TRBJ1-1, with D hard to call. The CDR3 sequence is 13 residues long. Trimming removed 6 bases from V and 0 bases from J, with 8 bases in between. CDR1 and CDR2 from the germline V gene are SNHLY and FYNNEI. The CDR3 sequence: CASRSGVNTEAFF. CDR3 sequence (DNA): TGTGCCAGCAGGAGCGGGGTGAACACTGAAGCTTTCTTT.

The chain carries TRBV7-2 and TRBJ2-7; no clear D. Deletions cut 3 bases from V and 3 bases from J, with 9 bases between. The CDR3 is made up of 13 amino acids. Germline-derived CDR1 and CDR2 are SGHTA and FQGNSA. CDR3: CASSFSSIYEQYF. The CDR3 bases are TGTGCCAGCAGCTTCTCTAGTATCTACGAGCAGTACTTC.

The chain links TRBV2 to TRBJ1-4; 7 bases fit TRBD1. With V trimmed by 6 bases and J by 7 bases, 8 bases remained unmatched. CDR3 length equals 14 residues. CDR1 and CDR2 (germline): SNHLY, FYNNEI. Here the CDR3 reads CASSRQGISEKLFF. The CDR3 bases are TGTGCCAGCAGCAGACAGGGAATAAGTGAAAAACTGTTTTTT.

This clone appeared once. This chain uses TRBV11-1 with TRBJ2-7; 9 bases map to TRBD1. CDR1 and CDR2 from the germline V gene are SGHAT and FQDESV (reference sequence). The CDR3 sequence is 16 residues long. With V trimmed by 1 base and J by 4 bases, 8 bases remained unmatched. The CDR3, as DNA: TGTGCCAGCAGCTTAGGGACACAGGGGGCGCCTTACGAGCAGTACTTC. Its protein is CASSLGTQGAPYEQYF.

DNA for the CDR3: TGTGCCAGCAGTTTGTCTCGGGAGGAGACCCAGTACTTC. This encodes CASSLSREETQYF. The V gene is TRBV27, the J gene TRBJ2-5; a weak D match, TRBD2 (6 bases). Between the trimmed V and J ends, which lost 3 bases and 5 bases, there was a span of 10 bases. The CDR3 extends over 13 amino acids. The V gene's germline CDR1 is MNHEY and CDR2 SMNVEV (reference sequence).

This rearrangement joins TRBV2 to TRBJ1-4; D perhaps matches TRBD1 (5 bases). CDR1 and CDR2 (germline): SNHLY, FYNNEI. This CDR3 region has 12 residues. V lost 8 bases and J 1 base, leaving 5 bases between the germline ends. Here the CDR3 reads CASDRTNEKLFF. The CDR3 DNA is TGTGCCAGCGACAGAACTAATGAAAAACTGTTTTTT.

This clone was observed a single time. For the CDR3, the DNA is TGTGCCACGGCGGCAGGGGGCAAGGCAGATACGCAGTATTTT. Protein sequence: CATAAGGKADTQYF. This chain joins TRBV15 and TRBJ2-3; the match to TRBD1 covers 8 bases. V shed 9 bases and J 4 bases; nucleotides not matched to a gene: 9. This CDR3 is built from 14 residues. From germline, CDR1 is LNHNV and CDR2 YYDKDF (reference sequence).

The chain is built from TRBV25-1 and TRBJ2-3; D may be TRBD1 (6 bases). The germline V and J ends were trimmed by 6 bases and 1 base, with 23 bases remaining between them. In germline, CDR1 is MGHDK, CDR2 SYGVNS. The CDR3 is 18 amino acids. CDR3 sequence (DNA): TGTGCCAGCAGCATAGCAGGGGATGGTAGCGAGGGCACAGATACGCAGTATTTT. It translates to CASSIAGDGSEGTDTQYF.